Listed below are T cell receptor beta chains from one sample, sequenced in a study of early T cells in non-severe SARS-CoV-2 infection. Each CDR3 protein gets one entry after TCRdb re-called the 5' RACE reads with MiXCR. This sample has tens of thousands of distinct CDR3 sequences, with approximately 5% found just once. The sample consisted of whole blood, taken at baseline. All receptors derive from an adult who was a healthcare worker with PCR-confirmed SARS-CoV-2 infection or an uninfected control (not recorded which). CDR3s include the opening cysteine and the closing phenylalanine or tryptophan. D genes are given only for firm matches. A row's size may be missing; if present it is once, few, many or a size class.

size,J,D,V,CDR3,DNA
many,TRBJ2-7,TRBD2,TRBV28,CASSSLITSGSPFSYEQYF,TGTGCCAGCAGTTCCTTAATAACTAGCGGATCACCCTTTTCCTACGAGCAGTACTTC
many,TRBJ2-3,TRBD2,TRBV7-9,CASSLEVAGDTQYF,TGTGCCAGCAGCTTAGAAGTAGCGGGAGATACGCAGTATTTT
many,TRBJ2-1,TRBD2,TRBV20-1,CSARKTGTSTEQFF,TGCAGTGCTAGAAAGACCGGGACTAGCACTGAGCAGTTCTTC
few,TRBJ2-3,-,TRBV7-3,CASSFTGSGDTQYF,TGTGCCAGCAGCTTTACCGGGTCCGGAGATACGCAGTATTTT
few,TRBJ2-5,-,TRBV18,CASSPRAMETQYF,TGTGCCAGCTCACCACGAGCCATGGAGACCCAGTACTTC
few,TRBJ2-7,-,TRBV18,CASSPSLSIISYEQYF,TGTGCCAGCTCACCATCCCTCAGCATTATCTCCTACGAGCAGTACTTC
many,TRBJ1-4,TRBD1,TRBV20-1,CSAKQGALANEKLFF,TGCAGTGCTAAACAGGGGGCGCTAGCTAATGAAAAACTGTTTTTT
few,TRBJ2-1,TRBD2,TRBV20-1,CSARGGGGTGNEQFF,TGCAGTGCTAGAGGGGGGGGAGGAACGGGTAATGAGCAGTTCTTC
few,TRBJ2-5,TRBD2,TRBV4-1,CASSRADGLAIRQETQYF,TGCGCCAGCAGCCGGGCCGATGGACTAGCGATTCGCCAAGAGACCCAGTACTTC
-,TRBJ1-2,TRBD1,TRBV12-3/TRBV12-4,CATNLQGDGYTF,TGTGCCACCAACCTCCAGGGGGATGGCTACACCTTC
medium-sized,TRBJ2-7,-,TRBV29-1,CSVAQRLDEQYF,TGCAGCGTTGCCCAGCGCCTCGACGAGCAGTACTTC
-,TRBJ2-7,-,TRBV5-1,CASSWGGYSYEQYF,TGCGCCAGCAGCTGGGGGGGCTACTCCTACGAGCAGTACTTC
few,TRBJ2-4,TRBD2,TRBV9,CASSVGTSGRAGAKNIQYF,TGTGCCAGCAGCGTAGGAACTAGCGGGAGGGCCGGTGCCAAAAACATTCAGTACTTC
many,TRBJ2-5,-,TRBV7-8,CASSLSAGRQETQYF,TGTGCCAGCAGCTTATCGGCAGGGCGGCAAGAGACCCAGTACTTC
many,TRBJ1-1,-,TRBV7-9,CASSIYPGAISEAFF,TGTGCCAGCAGCATATACCCGGGGGCAATCTCTGAAGCTTTCTTT
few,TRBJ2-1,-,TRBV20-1,CSARVPTSNEQFF,TGCAGTGCTAGAGTCCCGACTAGTAATGAGCAGTTCTTC
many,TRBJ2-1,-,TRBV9,CASSPDRSGTKQNEQFF,TGTGCCAGCAGCCCCGACAGGTCAGGGACAAAGCAGAATGAGCAGTTCTTC
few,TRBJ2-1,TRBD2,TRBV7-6,CASSLVAGAYNEQFF,TGTGCCAGCAGCTTAGTAGCGGGGGCGTACAATGAGCAGTTCTTC
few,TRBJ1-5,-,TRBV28,CASTRDLSNQPQHF,TGTGCCAGCACCCGGGACCTTAGCAATCAGCCCCAGCATTTT
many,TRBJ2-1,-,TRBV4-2,CASSLVSANNNEQFF,TGTGCCAGCAGCCTTGTTTCGGCAAATAACAATGAGCAGTTCTTC
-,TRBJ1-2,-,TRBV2,CASNEPGPPLGNYGYTF,TGTGCCAGCAACGAGCCGGGACCCCCGCTCGGGAACTATGGCTACACCTTC
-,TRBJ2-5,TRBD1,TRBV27,CASSPSGQGTERETQYF,TGTGCCAGCAGTCCGAGCGGACAGGGCACCGAAAGAGAGACCCAGTACTTC
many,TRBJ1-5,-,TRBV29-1,CSVKRGSNQPQHF,TGCAGCGTCAAGCGGGGTAGCAATCAGCCCCAGCATTTT
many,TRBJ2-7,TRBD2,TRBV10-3,CAISDGLAGSGGQYF,TGTGCCATCAGTGACGGGCTAGCGGGCTCCGGTGGGCAGTACTTC
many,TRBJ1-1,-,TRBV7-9,CASSPLTVEAFF,TGTGCCAGCAGCCCCCTAACAGTTGAAGCTTTCTTT
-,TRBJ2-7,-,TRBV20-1,CSANLRPSYEQYF,TGCAGTGCTAACTTGCGCCCATCCTACGAGCAGTACTTC
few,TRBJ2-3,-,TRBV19,CASSPGPYPRDTQYF,TGTGCCAGTTCCCCGGGTCCTTACCCTCGTGATACGCAGTATTTT
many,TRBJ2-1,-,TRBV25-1,CASSEWGGRPTYNEQFF,TGTGCCAGCAGTGAATGGGGTGGGAGACCTACCTACAATGAGCAGTTCTTC
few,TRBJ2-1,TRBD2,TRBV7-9,CASSGNSGARHNEQFF,TGTGCCAGCAGCGGAAACAGCGGGGCCAGGCACAATGAGCAGTTCTTC
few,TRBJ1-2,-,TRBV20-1,CSATPGEGYTF,TGCAGTGCTACGCCCGGGGAGGGCTACACCTTC